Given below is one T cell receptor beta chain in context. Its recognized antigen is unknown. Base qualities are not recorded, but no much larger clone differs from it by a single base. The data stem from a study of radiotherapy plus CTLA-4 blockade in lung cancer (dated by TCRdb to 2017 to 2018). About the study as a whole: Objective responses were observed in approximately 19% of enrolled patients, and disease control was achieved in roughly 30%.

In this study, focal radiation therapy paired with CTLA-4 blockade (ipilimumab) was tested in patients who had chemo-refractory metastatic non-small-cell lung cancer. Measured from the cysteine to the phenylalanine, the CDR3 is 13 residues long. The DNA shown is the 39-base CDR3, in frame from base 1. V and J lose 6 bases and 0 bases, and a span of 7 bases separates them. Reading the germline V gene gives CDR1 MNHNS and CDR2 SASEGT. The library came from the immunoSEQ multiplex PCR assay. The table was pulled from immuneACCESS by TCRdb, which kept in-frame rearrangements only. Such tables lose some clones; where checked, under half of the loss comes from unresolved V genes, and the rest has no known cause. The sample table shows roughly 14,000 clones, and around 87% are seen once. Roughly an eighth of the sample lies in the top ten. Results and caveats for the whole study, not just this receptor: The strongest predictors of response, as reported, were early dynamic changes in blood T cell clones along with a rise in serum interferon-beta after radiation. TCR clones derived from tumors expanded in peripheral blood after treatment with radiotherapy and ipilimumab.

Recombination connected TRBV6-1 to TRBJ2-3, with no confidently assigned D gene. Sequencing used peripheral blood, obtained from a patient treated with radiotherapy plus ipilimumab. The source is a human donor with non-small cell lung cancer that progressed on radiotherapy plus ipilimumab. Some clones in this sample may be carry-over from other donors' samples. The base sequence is TGTGCCAGCAGCCACTCTAGCACAGATACGCAGTATTTT. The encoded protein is CASSHSSTDTQYF.